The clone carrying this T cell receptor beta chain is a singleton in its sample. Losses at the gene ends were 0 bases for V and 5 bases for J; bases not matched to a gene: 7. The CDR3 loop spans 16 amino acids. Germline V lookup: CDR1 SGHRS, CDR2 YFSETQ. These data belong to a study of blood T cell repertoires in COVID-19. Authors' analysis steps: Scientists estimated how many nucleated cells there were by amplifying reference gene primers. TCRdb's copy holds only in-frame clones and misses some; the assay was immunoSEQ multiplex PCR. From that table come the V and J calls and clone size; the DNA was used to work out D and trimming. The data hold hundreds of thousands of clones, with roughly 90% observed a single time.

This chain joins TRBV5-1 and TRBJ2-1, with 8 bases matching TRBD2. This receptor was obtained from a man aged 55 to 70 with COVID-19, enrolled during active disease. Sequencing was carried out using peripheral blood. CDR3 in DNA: TGCGCCAGCAGCTTGGGTGGAAGCGGGAGCCACAATGAGCAGTTCTTC. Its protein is CASSLGGSGSHNEQFF.